This T cell receptor beta chain was identified in a study of cytomegalovirus exposure and HLA in healthy donors. Findings and limits, study-wide: The later analysis indicated that the majority of CMV-associated TCR beta chains appeared HLA-restricted.

60 Vbeta and 13 Jbeta primers were used in PCR. Sequenced by immunoSEQ multiplex PCR; TCRdb stores in-frame clones only, minus some. The sample yields about 76,000 clones, approximately 79% seen once. This clone has more than one count but fewer than ten. Its antigen is as yet unknown. The CDR3 covers 16 residues. Germline V gene data show CDR1 as MGHRA and CDR2 as YSYEKL. The germline V and J ends were trimmed by 4 bases and 0 bases, with 13 bases remaining between them. Sequences were obtained from PBMCs. The clonotype was recovered from a man aged 25-40 years in good health and CMV-seronegative. This chain joins TRBV4-1 and TRBJ1-3; D is undetermined. CDR3 coding DNA: TGCGCCAGCAGCCCCACTACGGAGAGCTCTGGAAACACCATATATTTT. It encodes CASSPTTESSGNTIYF.